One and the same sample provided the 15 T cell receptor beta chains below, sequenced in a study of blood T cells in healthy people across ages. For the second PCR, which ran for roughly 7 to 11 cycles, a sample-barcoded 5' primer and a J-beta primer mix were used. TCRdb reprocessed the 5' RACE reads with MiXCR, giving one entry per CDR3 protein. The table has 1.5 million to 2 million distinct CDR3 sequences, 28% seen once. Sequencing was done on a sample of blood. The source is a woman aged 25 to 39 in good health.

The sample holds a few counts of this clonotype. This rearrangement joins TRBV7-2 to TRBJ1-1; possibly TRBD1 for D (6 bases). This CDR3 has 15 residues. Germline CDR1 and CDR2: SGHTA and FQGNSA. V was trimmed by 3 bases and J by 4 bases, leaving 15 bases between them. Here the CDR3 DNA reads TGTGCCAGCAGCTTCAACGCAGGGGTGAGCACTGAAGCTTTCTTT. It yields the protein CASSFNAGVSTEAFF. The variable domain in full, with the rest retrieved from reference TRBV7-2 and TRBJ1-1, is GAGVSQSPSNKVTEKGKDVELRCDPISGHTALYWYRQSLGQGLEFLIYFQGNSAPDKSGLPSDRFSAERTGGSVSTLTIQRTQQEDSAVYLCASSFNAGVSTEAFFGQGTRLTVV.

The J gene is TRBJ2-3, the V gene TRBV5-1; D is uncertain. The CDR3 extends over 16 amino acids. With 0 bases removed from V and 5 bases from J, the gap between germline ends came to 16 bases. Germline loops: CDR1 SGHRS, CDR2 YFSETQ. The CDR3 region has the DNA TGCGCCAGCAGCTTGGGAGGCGGTGATGGGAAAGATACGCAGTATTTT. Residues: CASSLGGGDGKDTQYF.

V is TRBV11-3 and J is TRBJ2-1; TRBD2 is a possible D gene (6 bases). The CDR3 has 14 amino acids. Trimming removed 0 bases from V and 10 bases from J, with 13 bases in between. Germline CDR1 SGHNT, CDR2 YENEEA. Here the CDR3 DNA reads TGTGCCAGCAGCTTAGATAGGGAGGATCCGGAGCAGTTCTTC. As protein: CASSLDREDPEQFF.

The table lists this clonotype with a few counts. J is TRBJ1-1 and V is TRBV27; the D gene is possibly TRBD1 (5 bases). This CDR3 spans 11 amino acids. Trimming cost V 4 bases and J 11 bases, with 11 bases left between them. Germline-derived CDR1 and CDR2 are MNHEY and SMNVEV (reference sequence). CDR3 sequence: CASSSHGDAFF. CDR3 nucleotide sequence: TGTGCCAGCAGTTCACACGGGGACGCTTTCTTT.

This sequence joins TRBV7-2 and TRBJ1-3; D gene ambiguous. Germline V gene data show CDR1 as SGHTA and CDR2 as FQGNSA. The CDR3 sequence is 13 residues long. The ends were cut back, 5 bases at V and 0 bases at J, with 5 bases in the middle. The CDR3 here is CASSMVSGNTIYF. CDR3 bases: TGTGCCAGCAGCATGGTCTCTGGAAACACCATATATTTT.

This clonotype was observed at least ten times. The CDR3 DNA follows: TGTGCCAGCAGTGGTAACCGGGGTCAAGAGACCCAGTACTTC. Protein product: CASSGNRGQETQYF. The chain carries TRBV6-4 and TRBJ2-5, with a weak D call TRBD2 (5 bases). Germline V gene data show CDR1 as MRHNA and CDR2 as SNTAGT. V was cut by 4 bases and J by 2 bases, with 11 bases left in between. The CDR3 sequence is 14 residues long.

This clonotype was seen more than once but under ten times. The CDR3 nucleotides read TGTGCCAGCAGCCTTGGATTCCCGGGGTCCTACAATGAGCAGTTCTTC. Translating it yields CASSLGFPGSYNEQFF. The chain is built from TRBV3-1 and TRBJ2-1, with TRBD2 as a possible D gene (5 bases). V was cut by 4 bases and J by 1 base, with 14 bases left in between. The germline V gene has CDR1 LGHDT and CDR2 YNNKEL (reference sequence). This CDR3 region has 16 residues.

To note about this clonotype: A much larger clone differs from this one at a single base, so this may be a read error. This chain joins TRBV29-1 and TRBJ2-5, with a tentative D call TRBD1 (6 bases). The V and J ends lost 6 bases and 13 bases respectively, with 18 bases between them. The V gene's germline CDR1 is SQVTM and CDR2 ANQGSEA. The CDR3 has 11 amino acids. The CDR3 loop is CSVGQRYERYF. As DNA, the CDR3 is TGCAGCGTAGGACAGCGCTACGAGCGGTACTTC. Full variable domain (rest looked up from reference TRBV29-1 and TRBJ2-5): SAVISQKPSRDICQRGTSLTIQCQVDSQVTMMFWYRQQPGQSLTLIATANQGSEATYESGFVIDKFPISRPNLTFSTLTVSNMSPEDSSIYLCSVGQRYERYFGPGTRLLVL.

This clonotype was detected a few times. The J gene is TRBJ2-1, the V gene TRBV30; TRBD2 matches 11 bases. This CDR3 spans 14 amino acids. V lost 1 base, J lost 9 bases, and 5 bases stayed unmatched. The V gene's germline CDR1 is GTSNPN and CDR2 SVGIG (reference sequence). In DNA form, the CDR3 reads TGTGCCTGGAGTGAGATAGGACTAGCGGGTGAGCAGTTCTTC. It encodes CAWSEIGLAGEQFF.

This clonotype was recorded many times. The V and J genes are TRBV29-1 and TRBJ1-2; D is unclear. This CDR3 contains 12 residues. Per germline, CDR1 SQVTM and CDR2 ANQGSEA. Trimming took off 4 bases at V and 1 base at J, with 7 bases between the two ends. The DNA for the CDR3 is TGCAGCGTTGTTGGACTTAACTATGGCTACACCTTC. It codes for CSVVGLNYGYTF.

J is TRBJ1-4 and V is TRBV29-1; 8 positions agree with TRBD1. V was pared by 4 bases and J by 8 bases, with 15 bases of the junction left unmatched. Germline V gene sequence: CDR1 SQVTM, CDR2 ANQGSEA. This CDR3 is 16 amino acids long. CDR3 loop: CSVGRGLGQGAEKLFF. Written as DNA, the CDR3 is TGCAGCGTTGGCAGGGGGCTCGGCCAAGGGGCGGAAAAACTGTTTTTT.

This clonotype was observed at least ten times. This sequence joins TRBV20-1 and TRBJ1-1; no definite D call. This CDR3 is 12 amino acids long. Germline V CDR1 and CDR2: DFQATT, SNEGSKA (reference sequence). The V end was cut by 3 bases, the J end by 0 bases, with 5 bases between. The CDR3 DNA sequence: TGCAGTGCTAGCAGGATGAACACTGAAGCTTTCTTT. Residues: CSASRMNTEAFF.

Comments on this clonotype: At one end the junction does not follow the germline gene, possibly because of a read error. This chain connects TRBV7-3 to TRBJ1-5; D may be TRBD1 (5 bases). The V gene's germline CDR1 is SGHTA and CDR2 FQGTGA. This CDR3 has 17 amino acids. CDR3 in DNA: TGTGCCAACAGCCGAGGGACCGGACGGAATAGCAATCAGCCCCAGCATTTT. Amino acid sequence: CANSRGTGRNSNQPQHF.

CDR3 amino acids: CASSSRGGLSNIQYF. The CDR3 DNA reads as TGTGCCAGCAGCTCGCGGGGGGGCCTATCAAACATTCAGTACTTC. The chain recombines TRBV7-3 with TRBJ2-4; TRBD2 aligns across 9 bases. This CDR3 contains 15 residues. Germline V gene data show CDR1 as SGHTA and CDR2 as FQGTGA. The V gene end was trimmed by 4 bases and the J gene end by 6 bases; junction bases not matched to a gene: 7.

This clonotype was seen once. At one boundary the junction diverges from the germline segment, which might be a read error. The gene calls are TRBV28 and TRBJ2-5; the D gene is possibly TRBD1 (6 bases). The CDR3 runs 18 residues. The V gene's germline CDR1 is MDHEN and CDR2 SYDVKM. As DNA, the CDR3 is TGTGCCGGCAGTTTGCGGTACGGCCGGGGACAACCTCAAGAGACCCAGTACTTC. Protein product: CAGSLRYGRGQPQETQYF.